Each of the 14 T cell receptor beta chains below was sequenced from the same sample in a study of monozygotic twins with inflammatory bowel disease (dated by TCRdb to about 2019). Library generation was performed with 5' RACE. The sample was run on an Illumina HiSeq 2500. Once TCRdb had reprocessed the reads, it stored one entry per CDR3 protein sequence and supplied no DNA. This specimen's table enumerates more than 300,000 distinct CDR3 sequences. The leading ten clones occupy around 2.6% of the sample. The sequencing sample was made of blood. All receptors derive from a human donor with ulcerative colitis or Crohn's disease, or a healthy co-twin of an affected twin (not recorded which).

V usage is TRBV20-1 and J usage is TRBJ2-1. The germline V gene has CDR1 DFQATT and CDR2 SNEGSKA (reference sequence). The CDR3 sequence is 11 residues long. Here the CDR3 reads CSARTYNEQFF.

The chain combines TRBV6-2 or TRBV6-3 with TRBJ2-3; TCRdb lists TRBD1, though no DNA is available to test this call. CDR1 and CDR2 (germline): MNHEY, SVGEGT. This CDR3 region has 18 residues. The CDR3 here is CASSYSGRRDRQTDTQYF.

This sequence joins TRBV7-6 and TRBJ1-2; TCRdb reports TRBD1, a call that lacks DNA to check it against. CDR1 is SGHVS, CDR2 FNYEAQ, per germline. This CDR3 has 19 residues. The CDR3 loop reads CASSGARRDRGRANYGYTF.

The V call is TRBV9, the J call TRBJ2-7. This CDR3 spans 13 amino acids. Germline values: CDR1 SGDLS, CDR2 YYNGEE. The CDR3 protein is CASSVAGSNEQYF.

This chain uses TRBV11-2 with TRBJ2-7; the D call from TCRdb, TRBD2, cannot be confirmed without DNA. This CDR3 is 16 amino acids long. CDR1 and CDR2 (germline): SGHAT, FQNNGV. The CDR3 sequence is CASSSLAGTGFYEQYF.

The J gene is TRBJ2-3, the V gene TRBV5-1; there is no DNA to check the TCRdb D call of TRBD1. The CDR3 has 15 residues. Germline CDR1 and CDR2: SGHRS and YFSETQ. The CDR3 reads CASKPAPQGLDTQYF.

The V and J genes are TRBV18 and TRBJ1-5; checking the TCRdb D call of TRBD1 is not possible without DNA. The CDR3 covers 16 residues. Per germline, CDR1 KGHSH and CDR2 LQKENI. Here the CDR3 reads CASSPRGQGGTSEQHF.

The chain links TRBV7-2 to TRBJ1-3; lacking DNA, the TRBD1 call made by TCRdb goes unchecked. The CDR3 runs to 17 residues. CDR1 and CDR2 (germline): SGHTA, FQGNSA. CDR3 in amino acids: CASSPRDRSNSGNTIYF.

The CDR3 here is CASSSQGVHTEAFF. This chain uses TRBV7-9 with TRBJ1-1; TCRdb selects TRBD1, and the lack of DNA leaves this call unchecked. From germline, CDR1 is SEHNR and CDR2 FQNEAQ (reference sequence). The length of the CDR3 is 14 residues.

The chain carries TRBV6-1 and TRBJ2-2. The CDR3 consists of 15 residues. CDR1 is MNHNS, CDR2 SASEGT, per germline. CDR3 sequence: CASSEAVMNTGELFF.

J is TRBJ2-1 and V is TRBV6-5; TCRdb's D gene call, TRBD2, goes unchecked for lack of DNA. CDR3 length equals 18 residues. Germline CDR1 MNHEY, CDR2 SVGAGI. The CDR3 sequence: CASSYSGTSGSSYNEQFF.

V gene TRBV18 combines with J gene TRBJ2-3. The germline gives CDR1 KGHSH, CDR2 LQKENI. The CDR3 spans 13 residues. CDR3 region: CASSPLITDTQYF.

The chain has TRBV19 and TRBJ2-2. The CDR3 length is 15 residues. From germline, CDR1 is LNHDA and CDR2 SQIVND (reference sequence). The CDR3 sequence is CASRYGQRNTGELFF.

The rearrangement links TRBV6-2 or TRBV6-3 to TRBJ2-7. The CDR3 sequence is 15 residues long. Germline CDR1 MNHEY, CDR2 SVGEGT. The CDR3: CASSSWTGGLYEQYF.